This T cell receptor (beta chain) stems from a study of T cells expressing NK-cell markers (dated by TCRdb to about 2020). At the level of the whole study: Three sorted T-cell subsets (CD3+CD56+NKG2C+, CD3+CD56+NKG2C- and CD3+CD56-NKG2C+) from seven to nine donors had their TCR beta-chain repertoires profiled. The study sequenced eight donors, all healthy volunteers chosen at random: three men and five women. Among the eight sequenced donors, seven were HCMV-seropositive and one was HCMV-seronegative. The libraries were sequenced on Illumina HiSeq 2000/2500, MiSeq or NextSeq, producing 2 x 150 bp reads. General conclusions and limits of the study: Those dominant clonotypes were again the most abundant among CD3+CD56-NKG2C+ cells in a handful of donors, at about 25-60.1%. Whether the expanded NKG2C-expressing T cell clones were specific for HCMV antigens remained unclear. In over 5 donors, the dominant CD3+CD56+NKG2C+ clonotypes were among the top 10 CD8+ clonotypes and accounted for about 1.0-7.0% of CD8+ T cells.

Sequencing took place on an Illumina HiSeq 2000. 5'RACE template switching, by which a universal primer site and unique molecular identifiers were added, was used to make TCR beta cDNA libraries. cDNA synthesis was primed from the TCR beta constant segment, followed by two successive PCR amplification steps. The study's own analysis went as follows. MIGEC was used to demultiplex reads and group reads by UMI, and MiTCR was used to assemble and quantify clonotypes. To exclude erroneous sequences, any TCR cDNA sequence not supported by at least two reads was discarded. The tcR package was used for downstream repertoire analysis, with clonotypes matched between fractions based on CDR3 nucleotide sequence plus V segment. VDJmatch was used to annotate antigen specificity against VDJdb, with one amino acid substitution in CDR3 allowed. After reprocessing by TCRdb, each CDR3 protein sequence is one entry, and no DNA is given. The authors' filters were not applied to this entry. The data table for this sample lists a few hundred thousand distinct CDR3 sequences. The ten largest clones add up to over 4% of the sample.

The CDR3 contains 14 residues, cysteine and phenylalanine counted. No coding sequence is recorded. CDR1 and CDR2 were assigned from the germline V gene (reference sequence) as SEHNR and FQNEAQ. A commercial ELISA kit detecting HCMV-specific IgG in serum was used to determine HCMV serostatus. Ficoll density gradient centrifugation was used to isolate peripheral blood mononuclear cells from blood. About this clonotype: What this receptor recognizes is not known.

The receptor comes from a man aged 18-75 years in good health. The sequence is built from TRBV7-9 and TRBJ2-5; TCRdb's D gene call, TRBD1, goes unchecked for lack of DNA. The sample taken for sequencing was blood T cells: a sorted CD56 or NKG2C T cell subset, CD4+ or CD8+ T cells, or bulk PBMC T cells (not recorded which). The CDR3 loop reads CASSLDPTARAQYF. Here the CDR3 is joined to the reference TRBV7-9 and TRBJ2-5 genes, and the full variable domain is: DTGVSQNPRHKITKRGQNVTFRCDPISEHNRLYWYRQTLGQGPEFLTYFQNEAQLEKSRLLSDRFSAERPKGSFSTLEIQRTEQGDSAMYLCASSLDPTARAQYFGPGTRLLVL.